This T cell receptor (beta chain) is from a study of response to subunit inactivated influenza vaccine. V lost 0 bases to trimming and J lost 1 base; unmatched junction nucleotides: 5. This CDR3 spans 17 amino acids. The germline V gene encodes CDR1 LGHNA and CDR2 YSLEER. This clonotype has just a few counts. TCRdb ran MiXCR on the RT-PCR reads and lists one entry per CDR3 protein. Seen here are about 540,000 distinct CDR3 sequences, around a quarter observed once, and the top ten hold about 3%. These data were also reused for a study on T cells expressing NK-cell markers. That paper adds: UMIs accompanied the 5'RACE template switching by which TCR beta cDNA was made.

The sequenced sample was CD4+ T cells sorted from PBMCs, obtained 11 to 12 days after vaccination. The chain combines TRBV4-3 with TRBJ2-1, with 8 bases fitting TRBD2. The origin of this receptor is a man between 45 and 60 years old who received an inactivated influenza vaccine. This CDR3 is CASSQDETSASYNEQFF. In DNA, the CDR3 is TGCGCCAGCAGCCAAGATGAGACTAGCGCTTCCTACAATGAGCAGTTCTTC.